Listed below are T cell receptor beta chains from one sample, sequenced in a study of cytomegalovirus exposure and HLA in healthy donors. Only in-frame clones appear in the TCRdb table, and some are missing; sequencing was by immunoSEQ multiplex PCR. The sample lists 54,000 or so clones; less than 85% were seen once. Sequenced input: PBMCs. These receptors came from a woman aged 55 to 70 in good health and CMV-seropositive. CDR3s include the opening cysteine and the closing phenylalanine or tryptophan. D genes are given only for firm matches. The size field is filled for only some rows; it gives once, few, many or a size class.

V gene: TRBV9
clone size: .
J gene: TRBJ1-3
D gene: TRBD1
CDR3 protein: CASSVTGAGNTIYF
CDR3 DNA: TGTGCCAGCAGCGTGACAGGGGCTGGAAACACCATATATTTT

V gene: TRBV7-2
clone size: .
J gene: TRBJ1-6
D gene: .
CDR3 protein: CASSRNRAGDSPLHF
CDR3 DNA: TGTGCCAGCAGCCGAAACAGGGCAGGAGATTCACCCCTCCACTTT

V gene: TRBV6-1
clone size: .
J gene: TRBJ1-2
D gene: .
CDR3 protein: CASEQTANYGYTF
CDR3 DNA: TGTGCCAGCGAGCAGACTGCTAACTATGGCTACACCTTC

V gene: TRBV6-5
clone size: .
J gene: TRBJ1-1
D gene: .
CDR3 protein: CASRYGGEATEAFF
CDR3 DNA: TGTGCCAGCAGATACGGAGGGGAGGCCACTGAAGCTTTCTTT

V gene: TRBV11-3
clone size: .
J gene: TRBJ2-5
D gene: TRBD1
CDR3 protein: CASSLRGTGGVSETQYF
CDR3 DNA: TGTGCCAGCAGCTTACGGGGGACAGGGGGCGTTTCAGAGACCCAGTACTTC

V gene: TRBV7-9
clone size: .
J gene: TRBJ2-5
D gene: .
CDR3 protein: CSSSPQGGAPETQYF
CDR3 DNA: TGTTCCAGCAGCCCACAGGGTGGGGCTCCAGAGACCCAGTACTTC

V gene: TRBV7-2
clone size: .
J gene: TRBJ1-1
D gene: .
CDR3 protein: CASSGGWSTGEAFF
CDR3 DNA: TGTGCCAGCAGCGGGGGGTGGTCTACAGGAGAAGCTTTCTTT

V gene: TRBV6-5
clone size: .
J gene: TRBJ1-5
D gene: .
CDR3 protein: CASSENDNQPQHF
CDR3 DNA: TGTGCCAGCAGTGAGAACGATAATCAGCCCCAGCATTTT

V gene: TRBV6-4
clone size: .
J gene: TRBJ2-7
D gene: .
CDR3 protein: CASREDSSYEQYF
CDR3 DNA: TGTGCCAGCAGGGAGGACAGCTCCTACGAGCAGTACTTC

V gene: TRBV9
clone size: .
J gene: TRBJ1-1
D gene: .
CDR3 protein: CASSVAMGPNTEAFF
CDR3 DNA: TGTGCCAGCAGCGTGGCAATGGGCCCGAACACTGAAGCTTTCTTT

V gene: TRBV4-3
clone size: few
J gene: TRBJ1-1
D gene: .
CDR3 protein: CASSQEGRGTEAFF
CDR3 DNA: TGCGCCAGCAGCCAAGAAGGTAGAGGCACTGAAGCTTTCTTT

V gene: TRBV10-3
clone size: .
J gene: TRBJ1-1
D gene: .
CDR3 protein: CAISESTRQANTEAFF
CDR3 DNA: TGTGCCATCAGTGAGTCGACTCGACAGGCGAACACTGAAGCTTTCTTT

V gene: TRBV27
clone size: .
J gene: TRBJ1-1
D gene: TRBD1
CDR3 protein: CASTHTQGVNTEAFF
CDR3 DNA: TGTGCCAGCACTCATACCCAGGGGGTGAACACTGAAGCTTTCTTT

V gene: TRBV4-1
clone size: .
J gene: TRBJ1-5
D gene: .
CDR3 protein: CASSQAKGHQPQHF
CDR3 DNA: TGCGCCAGCAGCCAAGCGAAGGGGCATCAGCCCCAGCATTTT

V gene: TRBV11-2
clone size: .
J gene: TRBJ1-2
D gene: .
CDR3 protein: CASSLGGRAAYGYTF
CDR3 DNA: TGTGCCAGCAGCTTAGGGGGCAGGGCGGCCTATGGCTACACCTTC

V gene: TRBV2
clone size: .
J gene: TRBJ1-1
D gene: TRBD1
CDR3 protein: CASRRDGTVNTEAFF
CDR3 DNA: TGTGCCAGCAGAAGAGACGGGACAGTGAACACTGAAGCTTTCTTT

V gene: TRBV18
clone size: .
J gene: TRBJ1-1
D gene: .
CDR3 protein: CASSPGKSTLGEAFF
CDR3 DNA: TGTGCCAGCTCACCAGGTAAATCAACCCTCGGGGAAGCTTTCTTT

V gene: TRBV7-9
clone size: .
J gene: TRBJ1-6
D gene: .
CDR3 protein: CASSPYWDTYYNSPLHF
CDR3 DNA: TGTGCCAGCAGCCCTTATTGGGACACCTACTATAATTCACCCCTCCACTTT

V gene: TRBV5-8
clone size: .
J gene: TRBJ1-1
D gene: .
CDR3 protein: CASSFLQGIGPTEAFF
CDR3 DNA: TGTGCCAGCAGCTTTCTACAGGGAATAGGTCCCACTGAAGCTTTCTTT

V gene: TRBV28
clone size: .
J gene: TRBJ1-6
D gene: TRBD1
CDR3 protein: CASTRTGTYNSPLHF
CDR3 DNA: TGTGCCAGCACCAGGACAGGGACTTATAATTCACCCCTCCACTTT

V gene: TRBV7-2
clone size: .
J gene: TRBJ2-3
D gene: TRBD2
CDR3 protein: CASSLRGGTDTQYF
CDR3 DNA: TGTGCCAGCAGCTTGCGGGGGGGCACAGATACGCAGTATTTT

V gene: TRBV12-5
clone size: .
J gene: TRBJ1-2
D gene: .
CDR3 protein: CASGLVPSETAYIPF
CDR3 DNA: TGTGCTAGTGGTTTGGTACCGTCCGAGACAGCCTATATCCCCTTC

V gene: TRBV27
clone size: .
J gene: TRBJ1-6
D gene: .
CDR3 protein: CASSPIVRGDSPLHF
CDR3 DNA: TGTGCCAGCAGCCCAATCGTTAGGGGCGATTCACCCCTCCACTTT

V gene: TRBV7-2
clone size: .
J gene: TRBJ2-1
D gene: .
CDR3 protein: CASSLSQWSNEQFF
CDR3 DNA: TGTGCCAGCAGCTTAAGCCAATGGTCTAATGAGCAGTTCTTC

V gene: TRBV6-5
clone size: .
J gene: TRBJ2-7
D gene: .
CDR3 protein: CATESNSYEQYF
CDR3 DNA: TGTGCTACTGAGAGCAACTCCTACGAGCAGTACTTC

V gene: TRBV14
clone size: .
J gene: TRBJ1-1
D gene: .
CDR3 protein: CASSVYTGNGAFF
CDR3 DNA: TGTGCCAGCAGCGTTTATACAGGAAATGGAGCTTTCTTT

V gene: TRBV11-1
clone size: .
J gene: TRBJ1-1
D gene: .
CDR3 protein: CASSLWQGNTEAFF
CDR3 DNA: TGTGCCAGCAGCTTATGGCAGGGGAACACTGAAGCTTTCTTT

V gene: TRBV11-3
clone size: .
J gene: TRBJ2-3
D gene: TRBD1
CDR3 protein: CASSLERTGFLDADTQYF
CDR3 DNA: TGTGCCAGCAGCTTAGAGCGGACAGGGTTTTTAGATGCAGATACGCAGTATTTT

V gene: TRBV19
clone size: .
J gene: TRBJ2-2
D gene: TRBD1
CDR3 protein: CASSADRGRLTGELFF
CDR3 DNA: TGTGCCAGTAGTGCGGACAGGGGAAGGCTCACCGGGGAGCTGTTTTTT

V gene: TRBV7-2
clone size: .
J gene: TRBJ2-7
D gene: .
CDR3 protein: CASSLRVGEQYF
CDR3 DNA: TGTGCCAGCAGCCTCAGGGTTGGCGAGCAGTACTTC

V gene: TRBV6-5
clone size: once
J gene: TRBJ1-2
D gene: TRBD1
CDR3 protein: CASSSRTGNYGYTF
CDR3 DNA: TGTGCCAGCAGTTCCCGGACAGGAAACTATGGCTACACCTTC

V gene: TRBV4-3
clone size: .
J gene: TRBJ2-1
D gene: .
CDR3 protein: CASSQDFAGSGEQFF
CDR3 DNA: TGCGCCAGCAGCCAAGACTTCGCAGGGTCCGGAGAGCAGTTCTTC

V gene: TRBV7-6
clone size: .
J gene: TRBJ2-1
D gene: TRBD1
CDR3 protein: CASSWTGGASNEQFF
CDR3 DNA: TGTGCCAGCAGCTGGACAGGGGGCGCGAGCAATGAGCAGTTCTTC

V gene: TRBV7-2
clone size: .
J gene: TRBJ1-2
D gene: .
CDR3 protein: CASSSRQDYGYTF
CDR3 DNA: TGTGCCAGCAGTTCAAGACAGGACTATGGCTACACCTTC

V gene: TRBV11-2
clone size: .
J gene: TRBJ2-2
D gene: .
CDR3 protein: CASSSQENTGELFF
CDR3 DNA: TGTGCCAGCAGCTCCCAGGAGAACACCGGGGAGCTGTTTTTT

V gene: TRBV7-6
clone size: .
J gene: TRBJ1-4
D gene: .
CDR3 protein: CASSLGLWGEEEKLFF
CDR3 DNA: TGTGCCAGCAGCTTAGGCCTCTGGGGAGAGGAGGAAAAACTGTTTTTT

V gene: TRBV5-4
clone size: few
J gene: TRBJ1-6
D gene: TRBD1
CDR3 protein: CASSSRRQGDNSPLHF
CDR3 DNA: TGTGCCAGCAGCTCCAGGCGACAGGGGGACAATTCACCCCTCCACTTT

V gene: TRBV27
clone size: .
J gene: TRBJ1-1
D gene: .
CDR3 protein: CASSLSGGLGTEAFF
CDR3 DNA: TGTGCCAGCAGTTTATCGGGGGGGCTAGGCACTGAAGCTTTCTTT

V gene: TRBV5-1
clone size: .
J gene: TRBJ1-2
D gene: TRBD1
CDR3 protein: CASSFDRANGYTF
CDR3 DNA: TGCGCCAGCAGCTTTGACAGGGCCAATGGCTACACCTTC

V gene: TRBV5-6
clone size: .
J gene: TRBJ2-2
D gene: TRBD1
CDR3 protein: CASSFGQANTGELFF
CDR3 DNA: TGTGCCAGCAGCTTCGGACAGGCTAACACCGGGGAGCTGTTTTTT

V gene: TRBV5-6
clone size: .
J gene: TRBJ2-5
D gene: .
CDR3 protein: CASSWDTLGETQYF
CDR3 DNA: TGTGCCAGCAGCTGGGACACCTTGGGGGAGACCCAGTACTTC

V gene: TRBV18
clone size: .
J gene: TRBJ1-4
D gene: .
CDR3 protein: CASSRQVEKLFF
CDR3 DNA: TGTGCCAGCTCACGACAGGTAGAAAAACTGTTTTTT

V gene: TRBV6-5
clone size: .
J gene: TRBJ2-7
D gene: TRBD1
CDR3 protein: CASSYSAGTGAYEQYF
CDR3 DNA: TGTGCCAGCAGTTACTCGGCGGGGACAGGCGCCTACGAGCAGTACTTC

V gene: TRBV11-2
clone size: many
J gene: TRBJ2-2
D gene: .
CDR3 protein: CASSHSWETGELFF
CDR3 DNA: TGTGCCAGCAGCCATTCGTGGGAGACCGGGGAGCTGTTTTTT

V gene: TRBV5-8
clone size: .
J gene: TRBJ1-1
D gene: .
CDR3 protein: CASSLAGIYGTEAFF
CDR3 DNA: TGTGCCAGCAGCTTGGCGGGAATCTACGGCACTGAAGCTTTCTTT

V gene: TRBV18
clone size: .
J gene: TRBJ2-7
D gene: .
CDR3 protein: CASSPWEDGEQYF
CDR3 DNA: TGTGCCAGCTCACCTTGGGAGGATGGCGAGCAGTACTTC

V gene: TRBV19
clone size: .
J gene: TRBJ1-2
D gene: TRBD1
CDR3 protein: CASSESTGVYGYTF
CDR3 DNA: TGTGCCAGTAGTGAATCTACAGGGGTCTATGGCTACACCTTC

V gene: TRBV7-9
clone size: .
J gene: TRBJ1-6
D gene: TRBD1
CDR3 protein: CASSFTGGGSPLHF
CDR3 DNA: TGTGCCAGCAGCTTTACAGGGGGAGGCTCACCCCTCCACTTT

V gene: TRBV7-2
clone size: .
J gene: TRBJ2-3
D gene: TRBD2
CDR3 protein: CASSLAESGGATDTQYF
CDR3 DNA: TGTGCCAGCAGCTTAGCGGAAAGCGGGGGGGCCACAGATACGCAGTATTTT

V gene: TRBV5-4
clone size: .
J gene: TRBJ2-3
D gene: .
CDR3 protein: CASSLQQGGTDTQYF
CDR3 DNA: TGTGCCAGCAGCTTGCAACAGGGTGGTACAGATACGCAGTATTTT

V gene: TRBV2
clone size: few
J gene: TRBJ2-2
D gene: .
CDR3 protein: CASSETPNTGELFF
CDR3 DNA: TGTGCCAGCAGTGAAACTCCGAACACCGGGGAGCTGTTTTTT

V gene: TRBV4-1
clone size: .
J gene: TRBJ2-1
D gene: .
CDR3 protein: CASSQERTTSPNNEQFF
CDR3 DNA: TGCGCCAGCAGCCAAGAGCGTACCACCTCCCCGAACAATGAGCAGTTCTTC

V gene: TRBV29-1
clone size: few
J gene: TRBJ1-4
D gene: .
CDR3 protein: CSVEGSEEKLFF
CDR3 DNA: TGCAGCGTTGAAGGGTCAGAAGAAAAACTGTTTTTT

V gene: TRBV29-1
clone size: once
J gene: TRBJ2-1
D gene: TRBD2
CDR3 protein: CSVTGLAEHNEQFF
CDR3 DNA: TGCAGCGTGACCGGACTAGCGGAGCACAATGAGCAGTTCTTC

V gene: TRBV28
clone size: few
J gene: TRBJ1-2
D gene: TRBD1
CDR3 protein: CASRPAGTGYDNYGYTF
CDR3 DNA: TGTGCCAGCAGGCCCGCCGGGACAGGGTACGATAACTATGGCTACACCTTC

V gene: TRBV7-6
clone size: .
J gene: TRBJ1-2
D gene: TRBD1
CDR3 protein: CASSSTGVGYGYTF
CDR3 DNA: TGTGCCAGCAGCTCGACAGGGGTGGGCTATGGCTACACCTTC

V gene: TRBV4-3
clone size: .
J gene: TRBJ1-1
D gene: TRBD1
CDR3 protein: CASSQISTGAEAFF
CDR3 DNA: TGCGCCAGCAGCCAAATTTCGACAGGGGCTGAAGCTTTCTTT

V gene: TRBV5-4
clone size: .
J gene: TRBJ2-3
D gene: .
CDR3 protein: CASSRFEGAQYF
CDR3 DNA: TGTGCCAGCAGCAGGTTTGAGGGAGCGCAGTATTTT

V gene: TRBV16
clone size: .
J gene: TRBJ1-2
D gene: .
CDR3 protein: CASSQGSAGAFFYGYTF
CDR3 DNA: TGTGCCAGCAGCCAAGGATCGGCAGGGGCCTTCTTCTATGGCTACACCTTC

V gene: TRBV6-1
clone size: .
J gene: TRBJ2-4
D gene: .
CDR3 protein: CASSALQGIGNIQYF
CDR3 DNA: TGTGCCAGCAGTGCGTTACAGGGCATTGGGAACATTCAGTACTTC